This TCR beta chain was documented in a study of cytomegalovirus exposure and HLA in healthy donors (dated by TCRdb to the late 2010s). Background on the whole study: An earlier analysis of some 620 of the donors reported approximately 280 Gb of sequence data and 95 million to 130 million unique TCR beta sequences obtained from about 170 million T cells. The number of typed donors differed by locus: 629-630 for A, B, C, DRB1 and DQB1; 500 to 550 for DQA1; roughly 600 for DPA1; and some 430 for DPB1. Roughly 300 gigabases of sequencing data and approximately 84 million unique TCR sequences were included in an early release covering about 700 HLA-typed donors. The aim of the study was to test whether cataloging public T cell receptors could identify signatures of past pathogen exposure. Both class I and class II loci were covered by HLA typing, at four-digit resolution. Donor age, sex, ethnicity and CMV serostatus were compiled together with the repertoire data. All discovery cohort repertoires had been generated on a single sequencing platform. Rather than using new phenotypic data, the later analysis identified candidate immune exposures from TCR beta sequences and from how often those sequences occurred across donors. In a later analysis, previously published TCR beta repertoires from 670 or so donors were re-analyzed and high-resolution HLA genotyping was added so that TCR occurrence patterns could be studied. An earlier analysis of approximately 500 of the donors applied high-throughput TCR beta sequencing to assess whether each TCR beta V gene segment acted as functional or pseudogenic. Of the approximately 400 genotyped donors, less than 85% were placed in the genetic ancestry cluster associated with self-reported Caucasian donors. Roughly five DR-DQ haplotypes were handled as single units for association and clustering, since linkage in the cohort was strong. To predict cytomegalovirus infection status, the study combined high-throughput TCR immunosequencing, statistical association of individual TCRs with disease status, and machine learning. Along with the roughly 710-subject first cohort, a separate validation cohort of roughly 110 different subjects was used. Across roughly 420 genotyped donors of the cohort, an average of approximately 200,000 unique TCR beta nucleotide sequences per donor were sequenced, and approximately 17% of those sequences were non-productive. Using immunosequencing, the study profiled T cell repertoires from about 620 subjects and related those repertoires to cytomegalovirus serostatus. A later genetic analysis took genome-wide SNP genotypes for about 60% of the roughly 670 donors and used that subset as a discovery cohort.

Comments on this clone: The target of this receptor is not known. No much larger clone exists at a distance of one base, and base qualities are not known.

Study-wide findings and limitations: A group of highly shared sequence variants was considered likely to be a technical artifact of the sequencing pipeline. Because the 87-base-pair reads could not distinguish some IMGT-functional V segments, including TRBV6-2 and TRBV6-3, those segments were excluded. Presence/absence analyses assumed roughly uniform sequencing depth across donors, an assumption that may not hold. The classifier was reported to diagnose cytomegalovirus status with high specificity and sensitivity in both the original and validation cohorts. In a later genetic analysis, fewer N-insertions in productive TCRs were reported among donors in an Asian-associated ancestry cluster than the roughly 700-donor mean. A later analysis associated 16,951 TCR beta sequences with specific HLA alleles at a false discovery rate of 0.05. Most TCR sequences were seen in very few donors, while some public TCRs were found in many individuals. For the cohort, immune exposure information was limited to CMV serostatus. An earlier analysis of roughly 570 of the donors showed that most TCR beta V segments appeared in productive rearrangements either about 87% or about 30% of the time, which broadly matched IMGT annotations. In the study, approximately 160 TCR beta chains were listed as associated with cytomegalovirus. A further reported finding was that TCR beta sequences accurately predicted the HLA-A and HLA-B alleles for most subjects in the first cohort. HLA typing was unavailable for some donors at each locus, so association tests used only the typed subset. According to a later analysis, parvovirus B19, influenza, CMV and Epstein-Barr virus appeared linked to several top co-occurrence clusters. Linkage disequilibrium might explain the correlated functional status among segregating V segments, but an unknown experimental factor could not be ruled out. Compared with equally common non-associated chains, HLA-associated TCR beta chains in a later analysis were more clonally expanded and had lower generation probabilities. In a later genetic analysis, a missense DCLRE1C variant was associated with V-gene and J-gene trimming of TCR beta chains, and the association was replicated in an independent cohort. In vitro tests confirmed that a few of the cytomegalovirus-associated TCR beta chains recognize cytomegalovirus antigens. It was suggested by the authors that the approach could potentially be generalized to other disease states and immunological phenotypes. When HLA alleles, especially DR and DQ, strongly co-occurred, TCR associations were difficult to assign to individual alleles. In a later analysis, most CMV-associated TCR beta chains were found to appear HLA-restricted, with HLA associations seemingly driven largely by CMV exposure. A later analysis found that TCR association rates varied across HLA loci, with DRB1 alleles showing the most associated TCRs and HLA-C alleles the fewest. In this cohort, only TCR beta chains were sequenced, and detectable features were limited by the absence of alpha or paired-chain data. Because counts were too low, around 17 rarely observed V segments, including chromosome 9 orphons, were left out of the earlier analysis of some 640 of the donors.

A distance of 15 bases separates the germline ends of V and J, which lose 6 bases and 4 bases respectively. CDR1 and CDR2 are drawn from the germline V gene (reference sequence): MNHEY, SMNVEV. The CDR3 spans 15 residues, from the cysteine through the phenylalanine. Solely the CDR3 DNA is kept, with 45 bases framed from the first base. In total, around 600 healthy bone marrow donors made up the cohort. At the time of sampling, all cohort members were nominally healthy, though unrecorded immune exposures were likely present. The donor was CMV seropositive and was included in the group of around 300 seropositive cohort members. A peripheral blood sample was provided by each donor, and peripheral blood mononuclear cells were used for TCR beta sequencing. The Qiagen DNeasy Blood Extraction Kit was used to extract genomic DNA from the blood cell samples. Receptors were amplified or captured by the immunoSEQ multiplex PCR assay. A mixture of 60 forward primers for TCR Vbeta segments and 13 reverse primers for TCR Jbeta segments was used in the multiplex PCR. The CDR3 region of rearranged TCR beta genes was amplified from genomic DNA with a multiplex PCR assay. The amplified TCR beta libraries were sequenced on the Illumina HiSeq System as 87-base-pair reads. Under the source paper's analysis protocol: A later analysis tallied 75 million to 95 million unique TCR beta chains across the approximately 670 repertoires, and about 12 million of those chains were shared by two or more donors. Raw reads were error-corrected and collapsed into unique sequences by a nearest-neighbor algorithm in which closely related sequences were merged to remove PCR and sequencing errors. CDR3 sequences were aligned to IMGT reference sequences to assign V, D and J gene segments. For a sequence to be retained, at least a six-nucleotide match to both a V gene segment and a J gene segment was required. A rearrangement was called productive if the CDR3 had no stop codons and remained in frame with V and J, and every other rearrangement was called non-productive. Following IMGT convention, CDR3 was defined as the stretch from the second conserved V-encoded cysteine to the conserved J-encoded phenylalanine. Sequences without an unambiguous match to a single V gene segment were excluded from the earlier analysis of 450 to 750 of the donors. In an earlier analysis of approximately 550 of the donors, V segments were called functional above 56.7% productive rearrangements and were called segregating when the between-donor standard deviation exceeded 5%. A statistical classification framework was built to diagnose cytomegalovirus status from the catalog of TCR beta chain sequences. In a later analysis, TCR nucleotide sequences were compared against IMGT/GENE-DB human TR gene sequences so that V and J genes could be assigned. Using the TCRdist pipeline, a later analysis assigned CDR3 sequences along with most-parsimonious VDJ recombination scenarios. In a later analysis, every TCR beta chain was defined by the combination of its CDR3 amino acid sequence and its V-gene family, and reads without a unique V-gene family were dropped. As a way to deal with suspected cross-contamination and a sequencing artifact, a later analysis dropped 640 or so nucleotide sequences that were highly shared and had low generation probability. In a later analysis, a clonal expansion index was calculated for each public chain from normalized within-repertoire ranks of inferred template counts. In a later analysis, generation probabilities were computed with a VDJ recombination model fitted to out-of-frame rearrangements, and the resulting probabilities were checked against IGoR. Hypergeometric tests were used in a later analysis to score TCR-TCR, TCR-HLA and TCR-CMV co-occurrence, with a repertoire-size bias correction applied to the TCR pairs. In a later analysis, false discovery rates were estimated by permuting HLA or CMV assignments 20 times. In a later analysis, co-occurring TCRs were grouped with DBSCAN, and TCRdist sequence similarity was added when clustering was performed within HLA-allele-positive subsets. Repertoires with fewer than 30,000 or more than 120,000 public chains were left out of co-occurrence clustering, as were a handful of repertoires with anomalous nucleotide sharing. This immuneACCESS table, as held by TCRdb, lists in-frame sequences with V and J called but not all clones. Of the missing ones, under half trace to an unresolved V gene in checked studies; the others have no known cause. The V and J calls and clone size come from that table; D and trimming were worked out from the DNA. In this sample the table shows under 200,000 clones, about 75% of which occur a single time. Clones ranked in the top ten supply about 7.7% of the sample.

The chain joins TRBV27 to TRBJ2-2, and the D gene may be TRBD1, 5 bases matching. Sequencing input: PBMCs. This TCR came from a middle-aged woman in good health and CMV-seropositive. The DNA is as follows: TGTGCCAGCAGAGGGGAAGGGGTGAGCACCGGGGAGCTGTTTTTT. Its protein reads: CASRGEGVSTGELFF.